The 13 T cell receptor beta chains in this list originate from one sample, sequenced in a study of T cell responses to AZD1222 COVID-19 vaccine (dated by TCRdb to the early 2020s). Receptor libraries were prepared by the immunoSEQ multiplex PCR assay. TCRdb carries this immuneACCESS record with in-frame sequences only. Its versions omit some clonotypes, under half of them owing to an unresolved V gene in the studies checked, with the rest unexplained. In this sample the table shows 95,000 to 150,000 clones, roughly 84% of which occur a single time. The top ten clonotypes cover approximately 1.1% of the sample. Taken with the paper, the label for time point translates to: baseline before first vaccination. The specimen was peripheral blood, collected on day 0 of AZD1222 vaccination. These receptors all stem from an adult in good health.

This chain links TRBV7-9 with TRBJ2-5, with no clear D. Germline CDR1 is SEHNR and CDR2 is FQNEAQ (reference sequence). V lost 5 bases and J lost 5, with 9 bases in between. The CDR3 spans 12 residues. The CDR3 nucleotides read TGTGCCAGCAGCCTACCTAGGGAGACCCAGTACTTC. This translates into CASSLPRETQYF.

The genes are TRBV19 and TRBJ2-1; 12 nucleotides align to TRBD2. Losses at the gene ends were 4 bases for V and 8 bases for J; bases not matched to a gene: 9. Germline CDR1 is LNHDA and CDR2 is SQIVND (reference sequence). The CDR3 length is 16 residues. This chain's CDR3 is CASSTRPSGGADEQFF. The CDR3 DNA follows: TGTGCCAGTAGTACAAGACCTAGCGGGGGGGCGGATGAGCAGTTCTTC.

V gene TRBV7-6 combines with J gene TRBJ2-3, with 7 positions matching TRBD2. Germline CDR1 and CDR2: SGHVS and FNYEAQ. Trimming at V came to 0 bases and at J to 4 bases, leaving 7 bases not matched to a gene. CDR3 length: 16 residues. The CDR3 DNA sequence: TGTGCCAGCAGCTTAGCGCACGGCGGGGGTTCAGATACGCAGTATTTT. This translates into CASSLAHGGGSDTQYF.

The genes are TRBV2 and TRBJ2-1, with TRBD1 as a possible D gene (5 bases). V was pared by 8 bases and J by 0 bases, with 11 bases between. This CDR3 has 14 amino acids. The germline V gene encodes CDR1 SNHLY and CDR2 FYNNEI. The CDR3 region has the DNA TGTGCCAGCGGAAGGGGCCTCTCCTACAATGAGCAGTTCTTC. Its protein is CASGRGLSYNEQFF.

This clone was detected a few times. The rearrangement uses TRBV15 and TRBJ2-7; perhaps TRBD1 as D (5 bases). Germline values: CDR1 LNHNV, CDR2 YYDKDF (reference sequence). V dropped 0 bases and J dropped 4 bases, with 10 bases sitting between them. This CDR3 has 14 amino acids. This chain's CDR3 is CATSREQVGYEQYF. CDR3 bases: TGTGCCACCAGCAGAGAACAGGTGGGATACGAGCAGTACTTC.

The J gene is TRBJ1-3, the V gene TRBV23-1; 9 bases match TRBD1. TRBV23-1 is an ORF; its function is uncertain. This CDR3 is 18 amino acids long. V lost 6 bases to trimming and J lost 0 bases; unmatched junction nucleotides: 12. The CDR3 loop is CASRTGNRGPLSGNTIYF. DNA of the CDR3: TGCGCCAGCAGGACAGGAAACAGGGGGCCCCTCTCTGGAAACACCATATATTTT.

The chain carries TRBV3-1 (or the pseudogene TRBV3-2) and TRBJ2-1; D remains ambiguous. Germline assignment: CDR1 LGHDT and CDR2 YNNKEL (reference sequence). Trimming cost V 1 base and J 3 bases, with 10 bases left between them. The CDR3 sequence is 15 residues long. The CDR3 DNA is TGTGCCAGCAGCCAAGTTCGCGTGTTCTACAATGAGCAGTTCTTC. It yields the protein CASSQVRVFYNEQFF.

V is TRBV18 and J is TRBJ1-5; weak D call: TRBD1 (5 bases). Trimming left V 7 bases short and J 0 bases short, with 10 bases between. Germline CDR1 and CDR2: KGHSH and LQKENI. The CDR3 totals 14 residues. CDR3 region: CASLLGASNQPQHF. CDR3 coding DNA: TGTGCCAGCTTACTCGGGGCTAGCAATCAGCCCCAGCATTTT.

The chain uses TRBV3-1 (or the pseudogene TRBV3-2) and TRBJ1-2, with TRBD1 as a possible D gene (5 bases). Trimming took off 4 bases at V and 0 bases at J, with 18 bases between the two ends. Looked up from germline, CDR1 is LGHDT and CDR2 is YNNKEL (reference sequence). CDR3 length: 17 amino acids. The CDR3 reads CASSLRGAGLANYGYTF. CDR3 sequence (DNA): TGTGCCAGCAGCCTCAGAGGGGCAGGCTTAGCTAACTATGGCTACACCTTC.

This chain uses TRBV7-9 with TRBJ1-1; the match to TRBD1 covers 7 bases. The V gene end was trimmed by 5 bases and the J gene end by 0 bases; junction bases not matched to a gene: 3. This CDR3 is built from 14 residues. Germline CDR1 and CDR2: SEHNR and FQNEAQ (reference sequence). The DNA of the CDR3 is TGTGCCAGCAGCCTACAGGGGATGAACACTGAAGCTTTCTTT. Residues: CASSLQGMNTEAFF.

The chain couples TRBV10-2 to TRBJ2-2; D is uncertain. This CDR3 contains 12 residues. The V and J ends lost 6 bases and 9 bases respectively, with 11 bases between them. In germline, CDR1 is WSHSY, CDR2 SAAADI. The CDR3 DNA reads as TGCGCCAGCAGGGGCGATACCCGGGAGCTGTTTTTT. Protein: CASRGDTRELFF.

A few counts support this clone. The genes are TRBV5-1 and TRBJ1-1; unclear D gene. Germline V gene data show CDR1 as SGHRS and CDR2 as YFSETQ. The CDR3 runs 14 residues. Trimming stripped 4 bases from V and 1 base from J, with 11 bases between. CDR3 in amino acids: CASSTGPPNTEAFF. CDR3 DNA: TGCGCCAGCAGCACCGGACCGCCGAACACTGAAGCTTTCTTT.

The genes are TRBV6-5 and TRBJ1-1, with 9 nucleotides matching TRBD1. This CDR3 region has 13 residues. Germline V gives CDR1 MNHEY, CDR2 SVGAGI. The junction had 10 bases not matched to a gene; V was cut back by 6 bases and J by 11 bases. DNA of the CDR3: TGTGCCAGCAGACAACCCGCCGGACAGGGGGCTTTCTTT. It specifies CASRQPAGQGAFF.